The rows below give T cell receptor beta chains drawn from one sample of a study of T cell repertoires in cytomegalovirus infection. TCRdb independently ran MiXCR on the reads; one entry per CDR3 protein. The table lists roughly 860,000 distinct CDR3 sequences, about 33% of them singletons. No antigens are known for them. Material: cultured CD8+ T cells from PBMCs, obtained from culture after CMV antigen stimulation. These receptor sequences come from a human donor in good health (CMV status not recorded). Some clones in this sample may be carry-over from other donors' samples. CDR3s include the opening cysteine and the closing phenylalanine or tryptophan. A D gene is named only where the DNA matches it firmly. Clone sizes are given selectively: once, few, many, or a class where the clone is expanded.

CDR3: CATSSPGSWQETQYF
D: -
V: TRBV15
J: TRBJ2-5
size: -

CDR3: CAIEGDSSYEQYF
D: -
V: TRBV7-9
J: TRBJ2-7
size: -

CDR3: CASSPADSNTEAFF
D: -
V: TRBV12-3/TRBV12-4
J: TRBJ1-1
size: few

CDR3: CANSPDWTVNTEAFF
D: -
V: TRBV12-3/TRBV12-4
J: TRBJ1-1
size: -

CDR3: CAISDEGAGGSTDTQYF
D: -
V: TRBV10-3
J: TRBJ2-3
size: -

CDR3: CASSKDRGSGETQYF
D: TRBD1
V: TRBV4-3
J: TRBJ2-5
size: -

CDR3: CASSGRQGLDTEAFF
D: TRBD1
V: TRBV19
J: TRBJ1-1
size: -

CDR3: CASRRSQGTEAFF
D: -
V: TRBV7-9
J: TRBJ1-1
size: few

CDR3: CASSLHPASTDTQYF
D: -
V: TRBV7-7
J: TRBJ2-3
size: many

CDR3: CASSYVIPSTGGYGYTF
D: TRBD1
V: TRBV6-6
J: TRBJ1-2
size: few

CDR3: CASSLGGTVNTEAFF
D: -
V: TRBV7-8
J: TRBJ1-1
size: many

CDR3: CASRRHRGSSDTEAFF
D: TRBD1
V: TRBV6-2/TRBV6-3
J: TRBJ1-1
size: -

CDR3: CASSLIGRAMETQYF
D: -
V: TRBV7-2
J: TRBJ2-5
size: many

CDR3: CASSYSSGYSNQSQHF
D: -
V: TRBV6-6
J: TRBJ1-5
size: -

CDR3: CASSFSGIDSNQPQHF
D: -
V: TRBV12-3/TRBV12-4
J: TRBJ1-5
size: few

CDR3: CASSLAGDDNEQFF
D: -
V: TRBV7-6
J: TRBJ2-1
size: few

CDR3: CVISDKATQYF
D: -
V: TRBV10-3
J: TRBJ2-5
size: -

CDR3: CASWTRQGAYEQYF
D: TRBD1
V: TRBV6-6
J: TRBJ2-7
size: -

CDR3: CSALGTGGDQPQHF
D: TRBD1
V: TRBV20-1
J: TRBJ1-5
size: -

CDR3: CASSRGLEEKLFF
D: TRBD1
V: TRBV27
J: TRBJ1-4
size: -

CDR3: CASSTPMAANEKLFF
D: -
V: TRBV28
J: TRBJ1-4
size: once

CDR3: CSASAPPGGAREAFF
D: TRBD1
V: TRBV20-1
J: TRBJ1-1
size: few

CDR3: CASSFPTGNTEAFF
D: -
V: TRBV7-9
J: TRBJ1-1
size: many

CDR3: CASSGQPYYNEQFF
D: -
V: TRBV27
J: TRBJ2-1
size: -

CDR3: CASSLSGSGANVLTF
D: -
V: TRBV27
J: TRBJ2-6
size: many

CDR3: CASSLQGRRGPGNEQFF
D: -
V: TRBV7-2
J: TRBJ2-1
size: many

CDR3: CASSLEENNTEAFF
D: -
V: TRBV5-4
J: TRBJ1-1
size: few

CDR3: CASSIDTRANNSPLHF
D: -
V: TRBV5-4
J: TRBJ1-6
size: -

CDR3: CASSLKVTDTQYF
D: -
V: TRBV7-4
J: TRBJ2-3
size: many

CDR3: CASSPLEGSTTGELFF
D: -
V: TRBV6-2/TRBV6-3
J: TRBJ2-2
size: -

CDR3: CSSSSRQGPNEKLFF
D: TRBD1
V: TRBV7-9
J: TRBJ1-4
size: many